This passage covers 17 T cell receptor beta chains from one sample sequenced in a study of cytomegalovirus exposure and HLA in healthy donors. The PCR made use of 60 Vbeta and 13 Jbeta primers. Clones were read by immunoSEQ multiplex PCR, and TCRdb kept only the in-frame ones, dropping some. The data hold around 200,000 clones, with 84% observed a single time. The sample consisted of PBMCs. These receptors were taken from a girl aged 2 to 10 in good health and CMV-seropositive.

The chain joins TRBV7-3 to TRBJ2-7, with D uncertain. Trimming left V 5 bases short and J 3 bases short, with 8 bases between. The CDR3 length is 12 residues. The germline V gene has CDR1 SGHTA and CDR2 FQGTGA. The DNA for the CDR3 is TGTGCCAGCAGCCCTAACCGCTACGAGCAGTACTTC. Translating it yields CASSPNRYEQYF.

This chain's CDR3 is CAWSVSSGYVQYF. The CDR3 DNA follows: TGTGCCTGGAGTGTATCTAGCGGGTATGTTCAGTACTTC. V gene TRBV30 combines with J gene TRBJ2-7; 8 bases agree with TRBD2. V gave up 0 bases and J gave up 10 bases; unmatched junction bases: 8. The CDR3 consists of 13 residues. The germline CDR1 and CDR2 sequences are GTSNPN and SVGIG (reference sequence).

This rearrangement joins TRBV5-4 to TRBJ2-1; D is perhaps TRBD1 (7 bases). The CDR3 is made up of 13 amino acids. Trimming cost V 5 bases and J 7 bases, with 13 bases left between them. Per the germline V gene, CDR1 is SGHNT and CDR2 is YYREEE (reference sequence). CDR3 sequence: CASREQGRNEQFF. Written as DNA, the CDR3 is TGTGCCAGCAGGGAACAGGGGAGGAATGAGCAGTTCTTC.

The CDR3 DNA reads as TGTGCCAGCAGTTACTCGAACAGTCCAAATTCACCCCTCCACTTT. This codes for CASSYSNSPNSPLHF. The V and J genes are TRBV6-6 and TRBJ1-6; D is ambiguous. Deletions cut 0 bases from V and 7 bases from J, with 10 bases between. Germline CDR1 MNHNY, CDR2 SVGAGI (reference sequence). The CDR3 spans 15 residues.

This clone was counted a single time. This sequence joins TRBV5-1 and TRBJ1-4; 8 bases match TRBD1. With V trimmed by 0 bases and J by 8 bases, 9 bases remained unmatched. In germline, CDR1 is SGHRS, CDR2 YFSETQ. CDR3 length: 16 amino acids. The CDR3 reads CASSLETGTGLEKLFF. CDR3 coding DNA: TGCGCCAGCAGCTTGGAAACCGGGACAGGATTAGAAAAACTGTTTTTT.

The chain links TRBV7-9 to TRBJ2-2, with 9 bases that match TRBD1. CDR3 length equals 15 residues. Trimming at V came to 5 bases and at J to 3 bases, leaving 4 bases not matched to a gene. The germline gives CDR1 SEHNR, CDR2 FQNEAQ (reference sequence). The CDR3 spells CASSTGTGYTGELFF. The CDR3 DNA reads TGTGCCAGCAGCACCGGGACAGGGTACACCGGGGAGCTGTTTTTT.

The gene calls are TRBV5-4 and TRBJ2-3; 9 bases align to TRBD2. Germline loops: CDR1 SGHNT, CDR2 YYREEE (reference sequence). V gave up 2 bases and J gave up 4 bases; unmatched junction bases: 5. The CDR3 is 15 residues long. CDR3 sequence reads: CASSFSSGVPDTQYF. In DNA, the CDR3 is TGTGCCAGCAGCTTTTCTAGCGGGGTACCAGATACGCAGTATTTT.

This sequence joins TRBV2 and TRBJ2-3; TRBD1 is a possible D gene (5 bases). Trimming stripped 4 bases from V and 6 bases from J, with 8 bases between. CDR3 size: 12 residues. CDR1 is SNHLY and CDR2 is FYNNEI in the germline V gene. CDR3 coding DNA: TGTGCCAGCAGTGGGACACCCGATACGCAGTATTTT. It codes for CASSGTPDTQYF.

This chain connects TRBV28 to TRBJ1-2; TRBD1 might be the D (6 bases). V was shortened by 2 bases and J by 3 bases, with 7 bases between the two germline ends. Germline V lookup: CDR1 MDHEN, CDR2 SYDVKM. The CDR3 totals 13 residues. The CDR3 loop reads CASSLNRDYGYTF. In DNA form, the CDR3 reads TGTGCCAGCAGTTTAAACAGGGACTATGGCTACACCTTC.

Here the CDR3 reads CASSILTGTYEQYF. For the CDR3, the DNA is TGTGCCAGTAGCATCTTGACAGGGACCTACGAGCAGTACTTC. This chain uses TRBV19 with TRBJ2-7, with 7 bases that match TRBD1. CDR3 length: 14 amino acids. V shed 6 bases, J shed 2 bases, and the junction held 7 bases outside the gene matches. CDR1 is LNHDA and CDR2 is SQIVND in the germline V gene (reference sequence).

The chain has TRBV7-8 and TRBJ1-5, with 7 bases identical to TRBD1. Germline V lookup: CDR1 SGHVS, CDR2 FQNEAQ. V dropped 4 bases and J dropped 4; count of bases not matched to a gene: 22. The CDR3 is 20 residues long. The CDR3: CASSSRSYLRDSHLNQPQHF. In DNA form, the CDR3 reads TGTGCCAGCAGCTCACGCTCCTACCTTCGGGACAGTCATTTGAATCAGCCCCAGCATTTT.

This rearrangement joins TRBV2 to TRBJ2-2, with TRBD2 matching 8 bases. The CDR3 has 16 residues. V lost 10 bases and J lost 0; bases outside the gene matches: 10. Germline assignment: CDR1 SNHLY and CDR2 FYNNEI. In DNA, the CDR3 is TGTGCCACAGCGGGGGCAGGGACTGCGAACACCGGGGAGCTGTTTTTT. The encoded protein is CATAGAGTANTGELFF.

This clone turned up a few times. The chain's CDR3 is CASSFSGDRESDTQYF. CDR3 in DNA: TGTGCCAGCAGTTTCTCTGGGGACAGGGAGTCAGATACGCAGTATTTT. The chain uses TRBV28 and TRBJ2-3, with 9 bases fitting TRBD1. From germline, CDR1 is MDHEN and CDR2 SYDVKM. After removal of 3 bases from V and 4 bases from J, the junction contained 8 bases not matched to a gene. The length of the CDR3 is 16 residues.

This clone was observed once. This chain's CDR3 is CASSLGLDRAFSLHHF. DNA of the CDR3: TGTGCCAGCAGCTTAGGCCTAGACAGGGCATTTAGCTTACACCACTTT. The chain joins TRBV7-2 to TRBJ1-6; 7 bases match TRBD1. Germline values: CDR1 SGHTA, CDR2 FQGNSA. The CDR3 contains 16 residues. The V and J ends lost 1 base and 18 bases, in that order; junction bases with no gene match: 18.

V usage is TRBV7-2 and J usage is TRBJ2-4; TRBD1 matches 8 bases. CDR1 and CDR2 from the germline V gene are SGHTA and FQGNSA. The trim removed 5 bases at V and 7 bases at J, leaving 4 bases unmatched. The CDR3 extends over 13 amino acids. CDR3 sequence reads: CASSLDRVNIQYF. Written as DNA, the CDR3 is TGTGCCAGCAGCCTGGACAGGGTGAACATTCAGTACTTC.

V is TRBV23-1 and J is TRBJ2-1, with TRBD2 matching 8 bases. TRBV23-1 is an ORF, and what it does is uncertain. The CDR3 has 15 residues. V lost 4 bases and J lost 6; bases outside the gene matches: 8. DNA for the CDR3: TGCGCCAGCAGTCCCCGGGGGGGGCAGAGCAATGAGCAGTTCTTC. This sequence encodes CASSPRGGQSNEQFF.

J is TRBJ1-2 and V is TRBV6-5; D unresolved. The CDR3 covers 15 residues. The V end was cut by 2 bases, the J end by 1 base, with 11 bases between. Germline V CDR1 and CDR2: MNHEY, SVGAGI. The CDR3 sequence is CASSYNSQFNYGYTF. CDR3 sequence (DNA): TGTGCCAGCAGTTACAACAGTCAGTTTAACTATGGCTACACCTTC.